The rows below give T cell receptor beta chains drawn from one sample of a study of T-cell memory formation after mild COVID-19. TCRdb reprocessed the 5' RACE reads via MiXCR and lists one record per CDR3 protein. The repertoire holds tens of thousands of distinct CDR3 sequences, with 13% as singletons. Sequencing used PBMCs or a T cell subset sorted from them (not recorded which). These receptors all come from an adult woman who had mild COVID-19 (a few samples of this study predate the infection). Cell type and time point are not known. CDR3s include the opening cysteine and the closing phenylalanine or tryptophan. The order of the fields is J gene, clone size, D gene, V gene, CDR3 protein, CDR3 DNA. The D gene is left open where the match is weak. The size field is filled for only some rows; it gives once, few, many or a size class.

TRBJ2-5 | many | TRBD2 | TRBV7-9 | CASSDGGETQYF | TGTGCCAGCAGCGACGGGGGGGAGACCCAGTACTTC
TRBJ2-5 | few | - | TRBV5-1 | CASSIGSAGEETQYF | TGCGCCAGCAGCATTGGCTCCGCAGGGGAGGAGACCCAGTACTTC
TRBJ1-1 | few | - | TRBV4-3 | CASTRTSGVTEAFF | TGCGCCAGTACCAGAACCTCCGGGGTCACTGAAGCTTTCTTT
TRBJ2-7 | - | - | TRBV7-8 | CASSLGGGIEQYF | TGTGCCAGCAGCTTAGGTGGGGGCATCGAGCAGTACTTC
TRBJ2-7 | few | - | TRBV7-6 | CASSIGGAGYEQYF | TGTGCCAGCAGCATTGGCGGGGCGGGGTACGAGCAGTACTTC
TRBJ1-1 | - | - | TRBV4-2 | CASSQDTEGTEAFF | TGTGCCAGCAGCCAAGATACGGAAGGGACTGAAGCTTTCTTT
TRBJ1-1 | - | - | TRBV19 | CASSPVYGSTEAFF | TGTGCCAGTAGTCCAGTCTATGGGTCGACTGAAGCTTTCTTT
TRBJ2-1 | few | TRBD2 | TRBV9 | CASSREGLAEYNEQFF | TGTGCCAGCAGCCGAGAGGGCCTAGCGGAGTACAATGAGCAGTTCTTC
TRBJ2-3 | - | TRBD2 | TRBV5-1 | CASSSGGLGTDTQYF | TGCGCCAGCAGTTCCGGGGGACTAGGCACAGATACGCAGTATTTT
TRBJ2-1 | - | TRBD2 | TRBV4-1 | CASSVRLAGHNEQFF | TGCGCCAGCAGCGTACGACTAGCGGGGCACAATGAGCAGTTCTTC
TRBJ2-1 | - | - | TRBV5-1 | CASMVAAANNEQFF | TGCGCCAGCATGGTAGCGGCAGCTAACAATGAGCAGTTCTTC
TRBJ2-1 | - | - | TRBV4-1 | CASSHQGGEQFF | TGCGCCAGCAGCCACCAGGGGGGTGAGCAGTTCTTC
TRBJ2-6 | - | - | TRBV4-1 | CASSQEVVVGQWVNVLTF | TGCGCCAGCAGCCAAGAGGTAGTTGTTGGACAGTGGGTGAACGTCCTGACTTTC
TRBJ2-1 | - | - | TRBV9 | CASSVEASSYNEQFF | TGTGCCAGCAGCGTAGAGGCGAGCTCCTACAATGAGCAGTTCTTC
TRBJ1-6 | - | - | TRBV19 | CASTQDSLSPLHF | TGTGCCAGTACCCAGGACAGTTTGTCACCCCTCCACTTT
TRBJ2-1 | many | - | TRBV9 | CASSAPSDRPSGNEQFF | TGTGCCAGCAGCGCACCTAGCGACCGCCCCTCCGGCAATGAGCAGTTCTTC
TRBJ2-1 | - | TRBD1 | TRBV29-1 | CSALLPGQLYNEQFF | TGCAGCGCACTTCTCCCGGGACAGCTATACAATGAGCAGTTCTTC
TRBJ2-2 | - | - | TRBV7-3 | CASSITPLQGTGELFF | TGTGCCAGCAGCATCACACCATTACAGGGAACCGGGGAGCTGTTTTTT
TRBJ2-7 | many | - | TRBV6-6 | CASGQGRWYEQYF | TGTGCCAGCGGCCAGGGGAGGTGGTACGAGCAGTACTTC
TRBJ1-2 | - | - | TRBV12-3/TRBV12-4 | CASSKFLTTFAQSYGYTF | TGTGCCAGCAGTAAGTTCCTAACCACGTTTGCGCAGAGCTATGGCTACACCTTC
TRBJ2-5 | many | - | TRBV30 | CAWSVLWQEGKTQYF | TGTGCCTGGAGTGTACTTTGGCAGGAGGGGAAGACCCAGTACTTC
TRBJ2-4 | - | TRBD2 | TRBV5-1 | CASSLAAPGGAFNPKNIQYF | TGCGCCAGCAGCTTGGCAGCCCCGGGGGGGGCCTTTAATCCCAAAAACATTCAGTACTTC
TRBJ2-7 | few | - | TRBV6-5 | CASSYQYEQYF | TGTGCCAGCAGTTACCAGTACGAGCAGTACTTC
TRBJ1-2 | few | - | TRBV6-1 | CASSEAETGAYYGYTF | TGTGCCAGCAGTGAGGCGGAGACCGGCGCCTACTATGGCTACACCTTC
TRBJ2-1 | - | - | TRBV7-8 | CASSSFPRGIAGNEQFF | TGTGCCAGCAGCTCCTTCCCCCGGGGGATAGCCGGGAATGAGCAGTTCTTC
TRBJ2-3 | few | TRBD1 | TRBV9 | CASSVGQGRTDTQYF | TGTGCCAGCAGCGTAGGACAGGGCAGGACAGATACGCAGTATTTT
TRBJ1-2 | - | - | TRBV19 | CASSILDGRYGYTF | TGTGCCAGTAGTATCCTGGACGGACGCTATGGCTACACCTTC
TRBJ2-2 | - | - | TRBV3-1 | CASSQELLGELFF | TGTGCCAGCAGCCAAGAATTACTCGGGGAGCTGTTTTTT
TRBJ2-3 | many | - | TRBV24-1 | CATSDLTSSADTQYF | TGTGCCACCAGTGATTTGACTAGCTCCGCAGATACGCAGTATTTT
TRBJ2-1 | - | - | TRBV7-6 | CASSLEGEQFF | TGTGCCAGCAGCTTAGAGGGTGAGCAGTTCTTC
TRBJ2-7 | few | TRBD1 | TRBV5-6 | CASSLGTGEGEQYF | TGTGCCAGCAGCCTAGGGACAGGGGAAGGCGAGCAGTACTTC
TRBJ1-5 | - | - | TRBV5-6 | CASKPGPQHF | TGTGCCAGCAAACCTGGGCCCCAGCATTTT
TRBJ2-2 | - | - | TRBV7-6 | CASSLRATNTGELFF | TGTGCCAGCAGCTTACGGGCAACGAACACCGGGGAGCTGTTTTTT
TRBJ2-4 | few | - | TRBV11-2 | CASSLLRWERGPKNIQYF | TGTGCCAGCAGCCTTCTCCGCTGGGAAAGGGGCCCCAAAAACATTCAGTACTTC
TRBJ2-1 | - | TRBD2 | TRBV13 | CASSWTSGHNEQFF | TGTGCCAGCAGCTGGACTAGCGGACACAATGAGCAGTTCTTC
TRBJ1-1 | - | - | TRBV29-1 | CSVDDGVNTEAFF | TGCAGCGTTGACGATGGGGTGAACACTGAAGCTTTCTTT
TRBJ1-4 | - | - | TRBV5-1 | CASSLTWGTTNEKLFF | TGCGCCAGCAGCTTGACATGGGGGACAACTAATGAAAAACTGTTTTTT
TRBJ2-5 | - | TRBD1 | TRBV7-8 | CASSLGRGLGETQYF | TGTGCCAGCAGCTTAGGAAGGGGGCTGGGAGAGACCCAGTACTTC
TRBJ2-7 | many | TRBD1 | TRBV20-1 | CSARLTGRGYEQYF | TGCAGTGCTAGATTGACAGGGAGAGGGTACGAGCAGTACTTC
TRBJ2-2 | - | - | TRBV7-9 | CASSLAGDTGELFF | TGTGCCAGCAGCTTAGCAGGGGACACCGGGGAGCTGTTTTTT
TRBJ2-5 | few | - | TRBV3-1 | CASSQGWGEEPFQETQYF | TGTGCCAGCAGCCAAGGCTGGGGAGAAGAACCCTTCCAAGAGACCCAGTACTTC
TRBJ2-7 | few | TRBD2 | TRBV6-5 | CASSLTSDTYEQYF | TGTGCCAGCAGTTTGACTAGCGATACCTACGAGCAGTACTTC
TRBJ2-7 | - | TRBD2 | TRBV20-1 | CSASQTSGYSYEQYF | TGCAGTGCTAGTCAGACTAGCGGATACTCCTACGAGCAGTACTTC
TRBJ2-7 | - | TRBD2 | TRBV29-1 | CSVEASGYEQYF | TGCAGCGTTGAGGCTAGCGGCTACGAGCAGTACTTC
TRBJ2-3 | many | TRBD2 | TRBV12-3/TRBV12-4 | CASVRTSGTDTQYF | TGTGCCAGCGTCAGGACTAGCGGCACAGATACGCAGTATTTT
TRBJ2-3 | - | - | TRBV2 | CASGGTAGVPTDTQYF | TGTGCCAGCGGAGGTACCGCGGGCGTACCCACAGATACGCAGTATTTT
TRBJ2-7 | - | - | TRBV15 | CATSRDGEGVPYEQYF | TGTGCCACCAGCAGAGATGGGGAGGGGGTACCCTACGAGCAGTACTTC
TRBJ2-3 | few | - | TRBV9 | CASSVAGAPDTQYF | TGTGCCAGCAGCGTAGCGGGGGCCCCAGATACGCAGTATTTT
TRBJ1-2 | few | - | TRBV19 | CASSTWTDNYGYTF | TGTGCCAGTAGTACCTGGACAGATAACTATGGCTACACCTTC
TRBJ2-7 | few | - | TRBV6-1 | CASSEYYVAASASEQYF | TGTGCCAGCAGTGAATACTACGTGGCAGCGTCCGCTTCCGAGCAGTACTTC
TRBJ2-3 | - | TRBD2 | TRBV7-2 | CASSLLLAGGEDTQYF | TGTGCCAGCAGCCTCTTACTAGCGGGAGGGGAAGATACGCAGTATTTT
TRBJ2-1 | - | TRBD2 | TRBV5-1 | CASSLWGQIASGDNEQFF | TGCGCCAGCAGCTTATGGGGACAGATAGCTAGCGGGGACAATGAGCAGTTCTTC
TRBJ2-3 | - | - | TRBV29-1 | CSVEDLARSDTQYF | TGCAGCGTTGAAGATTTGGCTAGATCAGATACGCAGTATTTT
TRBJ2-2 | few | - | TRBV2 | CASSERLPNTGELFF | TGTGCCAGCAGTGAACGGCTCCCGAACACCGGGGAGCTGTTTTTT
TRBJ2-7 | few | - | TRBV7-9 | CASSLVRGELHEQYF | TGTGCCAGCAGCTTAGTCAGGGGGGAATTGCACGAGCAGTACTTC